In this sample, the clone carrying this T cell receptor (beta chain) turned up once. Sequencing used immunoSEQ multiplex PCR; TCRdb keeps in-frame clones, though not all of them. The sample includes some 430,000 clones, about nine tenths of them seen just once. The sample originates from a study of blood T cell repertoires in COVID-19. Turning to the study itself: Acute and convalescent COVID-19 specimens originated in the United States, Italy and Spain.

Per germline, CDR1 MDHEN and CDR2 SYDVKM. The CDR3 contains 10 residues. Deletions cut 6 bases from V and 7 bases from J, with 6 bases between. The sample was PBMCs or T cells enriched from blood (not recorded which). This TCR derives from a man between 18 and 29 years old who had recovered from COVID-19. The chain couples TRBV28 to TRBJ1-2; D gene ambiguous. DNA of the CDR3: TGTGCCAGCAGCCGGGTTGGCTACACCTTC. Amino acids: CASSRVGYTF.